Below, 28 T cell receptor beta chains from the same sample are listed, as sequenced in a study of T-cell reconstitution after alpha-beta-depleted transplantation in children (dated by TCRdb to 2016 to 2017). Library construction relied on PCR. Sequencing was performed on an Illumina HiSeq 2500. Molecular barcoding was employed in the preparation of TCR libraries, with unique molecular identifiers being used to normalize TCRbeta repertoire quantification. TCRdb reran the public reads through fastp at Q25 and MiXCR, keeping productive beta chains. CDR3 protein sequences are deduplicated, and each keeps its most common genes and DNA. The sample yields about 610,000 distinct CDR3 sequences; roughly a tenth were counted once. The ten largest clones add up to 4% to 5% of the sample. Here the sequenced sample was PBMCs from the stem cell graft donor, taken from the stem cell graft. Receptors originate from a human donor who donated a stem cell graft to a child with acute myeloid leukemia.

The CDR3 here is CSARDQRTGQRNEQFF. The DNA for the CDR3 is TGCAGTGCTAGAGATCAAAGGACTGGCCAACGGAATGAGCAGTTCTTC. The chain recombines TRBV20-1 with TRBJ2-1; possible D gene TRBD2, 5 bases. Trimming stripped 0 bases from V and 7 bases from J, with 19 bases between. From germline, CDR1 is DFQATT and CDR2 SNEGSKA (reference sequence). This CDR3 region has 16 residues.

This clonotype was seen more than once but under ten times. The chain links TRBV11-2 to TRBJ2-4, with 7 bases matching TRBD2. Germline V lookup: CDR1 SGHAT, CDR2 FQNNGV. V was pared by 4 bases and J by 9 bases, with 6 bases of the junction left unmatched. The CDR3 is 13 residues long. The CDR3: CASSSSGTRIQYF. The CDR3 nucleotides are TGTGCCAGCAGCTCAAGCGGGACCCGCATTCAGTACTTC.

This clonotype was observed a few times. The chain uses TRBV29-1 and TRBJ1-3; the D gene is possibly TRBD1 (5 bases). V lost 5 bases and J 0 bases, leaving 11 bases between the germline ends. CDR3 length equals 14 residues. Germline V CDR1 and CDR2: SQVTM, ANQGSEA. The CDR3 loop is CSVLRGTSGNTIYF. DNA for the CDR3: TGCAGCGTTTTAAGAGGGACCTCTGGAAACACCATATATTTT.

This clonotype appeared many times. The chain uses TRBV20-1 and TRBJ2-1; 13 bases line up with TRBD2. The CDR3 runs to 16 residues. J was trimmed by 0 bases and V by 5 bases; bases with no gene match: 4. Germline CDR1 reads DFQATT; CDR2 reads SNEGSKA (reference sequence). In nucleotides, the CDR3 is TGCAGTGCTGGGACTAGCGGGATCCTCTCCTACAATGAGCAGTTCTTC. Amino acid sequence: CSAGTSGILSYNEQFF.

At least ten counts were recorded for this clonotype. The chain employs TRBV29-1 and TRBJ2-5, with a weak D call TRBD2 (6 bases). V was trimmed by 4 bases and J by 5 bases, leaving 11 bases between them. CDR1 is SQVTM and CDR2 is ANQGSEA in the germline V gene. The CDR3 covers 12 residues. The CDR3 DNA reads as TGCAGCGTTGCACGGGGGTCTGAGACCCAGTACTTC. Translation gives CSVARGSETQYF.

The sample holds many counts of this clonotype. This chain's CDR3 is CASSQGPYEQYF. For the CDR3, the DNA is TGTGCCAGCAGCCAAGGCCCCTACGAGCAGTACTTC. The V call is TRBV3-1, the J call TRBJ2-7; D unresolved. The CDR3 has 12 amino acids. Trimming shortened V by 1 base and J by 2 bases, and 3 bases separated the two germline ends. CDR1 and CDR2 (germline): LGHDT, YNNKEL (reference sequence).

The chain employs TRBV7-9 and TRBJ2-3; TRBD1 matches at 9 bases. Germline values: CDR1 SEHNR, CDR2 FQNEAQ (reference sequence). The CDR3 spans 15 residues. The V segment lost 5 bases and the J segment 4 bases; nucleotides outside the gene matches: 7. Here the CDR3 DNA reads TGTGCCAGCAGCCCCCCGACAGGGGGTTCAGATACGCAGTATTTT. It translates to CASSPPTGGSDTQYF.

This clonotype was seen repeatedly, ten times or more. This chain links TRBV7-9 with TRBJ2-3; 9 nucleotides line up with TRBD2. The CDR3 has 12 residues. The germline V gene has CDR1 SEHNR and CDR2 FQNEAQ (reference sequence). The ends lost 3 bases at V and 8 bases at J; junction bases unmatched: 0. The CDR3 region has the DNA TGTGCCAGCAGCTTGCGGGGGGGTACGCAGTATTTT. Encoded protein: CASSLRGGTQYF.

The rearrangement joins TRBV20-1 to TRBJ2-3; D not certain. Trimming took 2 bases from V and 3 from J, leaving 9 bases between them. This CDR3 comprises 13 residues. Looked up from germline, CDR1 is DFQATT and CDR2 is SNEGSKA (reference sequence). CDR3 amino acids: CSARPPSTDTQYF. In DNA form, the CDR3 reads TGCAGTGCTAGACCGCCTAGTACAGATACGCAGTATTTT.

There are a few counts of this clonotype. The V and J genes are TRBV5-1 and TRBJ2-7, with a tentative D call TRBD1 (7 bases). V was shortened by 7 bases and J by 5 bases, with 10 bases between the two germline ends. Germline V lookup: CDR1 SGHRS, CDR2 YFSETQ. The CDR3 runs to 11 residues. The CDR3 DNA reads TGCGCCAGCCAGGGGGGAAACGAGCAGTACTTC. Residues: CASQGGNEQYF.

The chain uses TRBV6-2 or TRBV6-3 and TRBJ2-1; 10 bases line up with TRBD2. The CDR3 contains 14 residues. The germline CDR1 and CDR2 sequences are MNHEY and SVGEGT. V lost 7 bases, J lost 8 bases, and 8 bases stayed unmatched. The CDR3 nucleotides are TGTGCCAGCAAAGCAGCGGGAGGGTTAGATGAGCAGTTCTTC. Its protein is CASKAAGGLDEQFF.

This clonotype was seen only a few times. For the CDR3, the DNA is TGCGCCAGCAGCCCTGACGGGACGAGTCCCTACGAGCAGTACTTC. Translated: CASSPDGTSPYEQYF. The gene calls are TRBV5-1 and TRBJ2-7, with D perhaps given as TRBD1 or TRBD2 (5 bases each). Germline CDR1 is SGHRS and CDR2 is YFSETQ. The CDR3 is 15 amino acids. V dropped 4 bases and J dropped 2 bases, with 16 bases sitting between them.

This sequence joins TRBV20-1 and TRBJ1-4, with D possibly being TRBD1 (5 bases). In germline, CDR1 is DFQATT, CDR2 SNEGSKA (reference sequence). V shed 7 bases and J shed 12 bases, with 15 bases lying between them. This CDR3 is built from 11 residues. CDR3 protein: CSGGGRGELFF. CDR3 nucleotides: TGCAGTGGGGGCGGGCGGGGGGAACTGTTTTTT.

J is TRBJ1-4 and V is TRBV13; D gene uncertain. Germline V gene sequence: CDR1 PRHDT, CDR2 FYEKMQ (reference sequence). V was shortened by 5 bases and J by 7 bases, with 8 bases between the two germline ends. The CDR3 runs to 12 residues. The CDR3 nucleotides are TGTGCCAGCAGCCGCCTGGGTGAAAAACTGTTTTTT. It yields the protein CASSRLGEKLFF.

This clonotype appeared many times. J is TRBJ2-7 and V is TRBV20-1, with 12 bases identical to TRBD2. CDR1 DFQATT and CDR2 SNEGSKA come from the germline V gene (reference sequence). The CDR3 is 17 residues long. The trim removed 0 bases at V and 1 base at J, leaving 7 bases unmatched. The CDR3 here is CSARDWGLAGSSYEQYF. The CDR3, as DNA: TGCAGTGCTAGAGATTGGGGACTAGCGGGTTCTTCCTACGAGCAGTACTTC.

This sequence joins TRBV3-1 and TRBJ2-7, with 14 positions matching TRBD2. J lost 9 bases, V lost 0 bases, and 4 bases had no gene match. CDR3 length equals 15 residues. Germline lookup yields CDR1 LGHDT and CDR2 YNNKEL (reference sequence). The CDR3 region is CASSQEAGTSGRQYF. The CDR3 coding sequence is TGTGCCAGCAGCCAAGAGGCCGGGACTAGCGGGAGGCAGTACTTC.

The CDR3 loop is CASTGQGSNIQYF. CDR3 bases: TGTGCCAGCACCGGACAGGGTTCTAACATTCAGTACTTC. The chain employs TRBV18 and TRBJ2-4; 8 nucleotides agree with TRBD1. Germline lookup yields CDR1 KGHSH and CDR2 LQKENI. V shed 8 bases, J shed 7 bases, and the junction held 7 bases outside the gene matches. The CDR3 runs 13 residues.

This clonotype occurred a few times. V gene TRBV6-2 or TRBV6-3 combines with J gene TRBJ2-7; D perhaps matches TRBD2 (6 bases). Germline values: CDR1 MNHEY, CDR2 SVGEGT. This CDR3 contains 13 residues. V was cut by 7 bases and J by 0 bases, with 10 bases left in between. The CDR3 region is CASTEGLSYEQYF. CDR3 DNA: TGTGCCAGCACGGAGGGACTCTCCTACGAGCAGTACTTC.

Ten or more counts support this clonotype. V and J are TRBV28 and TRBJ2-7; TRBD2 aligns across 12 bases. Trimming took 5 bases from V and 5 from J; bases not matched to a gene: 10. Germline values: CDR1 MDHEN, CDR2 SYDVKM. The CDR3 extends over 16 amino acids. CDR3: CASSNALAGGRNEQYF. The CDR3 nucleotides are TGTGCCAGCAGTAACGCACTAGCGGGAGGTAGAAACGAGCAGTACTTC.

This clonotype has just a few counts. This rearrangement joins TRBV16 to TRBJ1-3; D unclear. Germline V gene sequence: CDR1 KGHSY, CDR2 FQNENV. Trimming stripped 6 bases from V and 5 bases from J, with 17 bases between. This CDR3 has 15 residues. This CDR3 reads CASSPPQERRNTIYF. The CDR3, as DNA: TGTGCCAGCAGTCCTCCGCAGGAAAGGAGAAACACCATATATTTT.

This chain uses TRBV5-4 with TRBJ1-4, with unresolved D. Trimming stripped 6 bases from V and 7 bases from J, with 16 bases between. The length of the CDR3 is 14 residues. Germline CDR1 reads SGHNT; CDR2 reads YYREEE (reference sequence). In DNA, the CDR3 is TGTGCCAGCACCTCTGGAGGAAGAGGTGAAAAACTGTTTTTT. This codes for CASTSGGRGEKLFF.

This clonotype was detected a few times. The rearrangement links TRBV20-1 to TRBJ1-5, with TRBD1 matching over 8 bases. This CDR3 is built from 14 residues. Germline-derived CDR1 and CDR2 are DFQATT and SNEGSKA (reference sequence). After removal of 6 bases from V and 6 bases from J, the junction contained 10 bases not matched to a gene. CDR3 loop: CSAQPRGRGQPQHF. CDR3 in DNA: TGCAGTGCCCAACCCAGGGGGCGAGGTCAGCCCCAGCATTTT.

The rearrangement links TRBV20-1 to TRBJ1-5, with D unresolved. The CDR3 has 14 amino acids. Between the trimmed V and J ends, which lost 6 bases and 0 bases, there was a span of 12 bases. Germline CDR1 DFQATT, CDR2 SNEGSKA (reference sequence). This CDR3 is CSAQPPSSNQPQHF. CDR3 in DNA: TGCAGTGCGCAGCCGCCAAGTAGCAATCAGCCCCAGCATTTT.

This clonotype turned up a few times. The genes are TRBV28 and TRBJ1-1, with 9 bases matching TRBD1. The J segment lost 7 bases and the V segment lost 5 bases, leaving 8 bases of the junction unmatched. The CDR3 is 14 residues long. Looked up from germline, CDR1 is MDHEN and CDR2 is SYDVKM. The CDR3 DNA is TGTGCCAGCAGTATAGAACAGGGGGCAGGTGAAGCTTTCTTT. Protein sequence: CASSIEQGAGEAFF. Full variable domain (outside the CDR3, taken from reference TRBV28 and TRBJ1-1): DVKVTQSSRYLVKRTGEKVFLECVQDMDHENMFWYRQDPGLGLRLIYFSYDVKMKEKGDIPEGYSVSREKKERFSLILESASTNQTSMYLCASSIEQGAGEAFFGQGTRLTVV.

V gene TRBV27 combines with J gene TRBJ2-7, with 10 bases identical to TRBD2. The CDR3 covers 15 residues. Trimming at V came to 2 bases and at J to 2 bases, leaving 3 bases not matched to a gene. Germline CDR1 reads MNHEY; CDR2 reads SMNVEV (reference sequence). CDR3 in DNA: TGTGCCAGCAGTTTACTAGCGGGAGTCCCCTACGAGCAGTACTTC. Its protein is CASSLLAGVPYEQYF.

This clonotype was detected many times. The V call is TRBV2, the J call TRBJ2-1, with a weak D call TRBD2 (6 bases). The germline V and J ends were trimmed by 9 bases and 4 bases, with 13 bases remaining between them. Germline V lookup: CDR1 SNHLY, CDR2 FYNNEI. The CDR3 length is 13 residues. DNA of the CDR3: TGTGCCAGTATCGGACTATCATACAATGAGCAGTTCTTC. It codes for CASIGLSYNEQFF.

This clonotype was counted only a few times. The V and J genes are TRBV27 and TRBJ2-1, with D maybe TRBD1 (6 bases). V shed 4 bases and J shed 6 bases, with 10 bases lying between them. The CDR3 is 13 residues long. Germline CDR1 and CDR2: MNHEY and SMNVEV (reference sequence). In DNA, the CDR3 is TGTGCCAGCAGTTACAGGGAGACCAATGAGCAGTTCTTC. It translates to CASSYRETNEQFF.

The V call is TRBV20-1, the J call TRBJ1-6, with 7 bases that match TRBD1. CDR3 length equals 14 residues. The germline CDR1 and CDR2 sequences are DFQATT and SNEGSKA (reference sequence). V shed 6 bases and J 8 bases; nucleotides not matched to a gene: 10. CDR3 sequence (DNA): TGCAGTGCCGCAGACAGGGCCCAGTATTCACCCCTCCACTTT. Translated: CSAADRAQYSPLHF.